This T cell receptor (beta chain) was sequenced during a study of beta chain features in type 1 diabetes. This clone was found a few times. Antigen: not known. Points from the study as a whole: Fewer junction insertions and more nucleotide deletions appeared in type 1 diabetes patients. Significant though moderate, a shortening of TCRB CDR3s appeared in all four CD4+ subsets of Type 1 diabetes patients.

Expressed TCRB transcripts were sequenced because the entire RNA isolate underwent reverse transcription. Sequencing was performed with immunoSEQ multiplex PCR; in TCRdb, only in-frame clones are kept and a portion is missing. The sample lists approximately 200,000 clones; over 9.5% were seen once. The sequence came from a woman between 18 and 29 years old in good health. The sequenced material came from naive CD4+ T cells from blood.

The CDR3 protein is CASSPRLAAPYEQYF. CDR3 nucleotide sequence: TGTGCCAGTAGTCCCCGACTAGCCGCGCCTTACGAGCAGTACTTC. The V call is TRBV19, the J call TRBJ2-7; 7 positions match TRBD2. V shed 5 bases, J shed 4 bases, and the junction held 11 bases outside the gene matches. Germline assignment: CDR1 LNHDA and CDR2 SQIVND (reference sequence). The CDR3 runs to 15 residues.